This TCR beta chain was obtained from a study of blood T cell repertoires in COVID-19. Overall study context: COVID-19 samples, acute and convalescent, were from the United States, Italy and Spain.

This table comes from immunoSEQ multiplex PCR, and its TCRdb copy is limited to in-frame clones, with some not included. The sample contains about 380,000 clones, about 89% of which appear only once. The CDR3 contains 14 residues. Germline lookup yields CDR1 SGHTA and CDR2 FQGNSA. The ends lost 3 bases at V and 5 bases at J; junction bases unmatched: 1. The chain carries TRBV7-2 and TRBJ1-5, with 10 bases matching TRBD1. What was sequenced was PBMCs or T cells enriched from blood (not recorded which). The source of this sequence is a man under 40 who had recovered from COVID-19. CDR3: CASSLGQGYQPQHF. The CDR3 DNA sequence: TGTGCCAGCAGCTTGGGACAGGGGTATCAGCCCCAGCATTTT.